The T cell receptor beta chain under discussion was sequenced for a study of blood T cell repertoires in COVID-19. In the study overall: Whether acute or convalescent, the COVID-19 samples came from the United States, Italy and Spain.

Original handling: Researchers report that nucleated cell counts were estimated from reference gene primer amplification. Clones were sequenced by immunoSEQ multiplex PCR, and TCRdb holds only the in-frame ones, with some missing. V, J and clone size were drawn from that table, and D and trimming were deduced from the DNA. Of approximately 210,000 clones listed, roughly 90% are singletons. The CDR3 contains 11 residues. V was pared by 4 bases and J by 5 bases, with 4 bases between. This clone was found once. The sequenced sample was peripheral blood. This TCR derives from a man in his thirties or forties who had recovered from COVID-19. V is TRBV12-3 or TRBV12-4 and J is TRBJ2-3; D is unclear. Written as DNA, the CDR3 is TGTGCCAGCAGTTCCCAAGATACGCAGTATTTT. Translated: CASSSQDTQYF.